What follows is one TCR beta chain and its context. No antigen is known for it. TCR beta cDNA was generated via 5'RACE template switching incorporating UMIs. TCRdb reprocessed the 5' RACE reads, with one entry per CDR3 protein and no DNA. This table lists 150,000 or so distinct CDR3 sequences. This record belongs to a study of T cells expressing NK-cell markers. On the study more broadly: Sequencing of TCR beta repertoires drew on sorted CD3+CD56+NKG2C+, CD3+CD56+NKG2C- and CD3+CD56-NKG2C+ T cells. Most of the eight sequenced donors tested HCMV-seropositive; one tested seronegative. Study-wide results and limits: These clonotypes also led the CD3+CD56-NKG2C+ fraction in a few donors.

The CDR3 covers 14 residues. This sequence joins TRBV12-3 or TRBV12-4 and TRBJ2-1; TCRdb indicates TRBD1, and absent DNA this call remains unverified. Sequencing was performed on blood T cells: a sorted CD56 or NKG2C T cell subset, CD4+ or CD8+ T cells, or bulk PBMC T cells (not recorded which). This clonotype originated in a woman between 18 and 75 years old in good health. CDR3: CASSPRDGNNEQFF.